The rows below give T cell receptor beta chains drawn from one sample of a study of graft-versus-host responses after intestinal transplantation. The protocol was immunoSEQ multiplex PCR, while the TCRdb copy is restricted to in-frame clones and leaves out a portion. The table lists roughly 50,000 clones, roughly nine tenths of them singletons. This material consisted of PBMCs, taken approximately 97 weeks after intestinal transplant. These receptors all come from a human patient who received an intestinal transplant, so some T cells may come from the graft donor. Both conserved end residues are trimmed from each CDR3. A D gene is named only where the DNA matches it firmly. Expanded clones are given a class, and other clones once, few, many or no size at all.

cdr3_aa | v_call | cdr3_length | d_call | clone_size | j_call
ASSSSFGWDEKLF | TRBV10-2 | 13 | . | . | TRBJ1-4
AWSVGTDSPLH | TRBV30 | 11 | . | . | TRBJ1-6
ASSTRDRGPPEEQY | TRBV11-2 | 14 | TRBD1 | . | TRBJ2-7
ASSWGAEAF | TRBV5-6 | 9 | . | . | TRBJ1-1
ASTGSGTDTQY | TRBV28 | 11 | . | . | TRBJ2-3
ASSPGLAQETQY | TRBV18 | 12 | TRBD2 | . | TRBJ2-5
ASGESRLPTDTQY | TRBV25-1 | 13 | . | . | TRBJ2-3
ASSHISGNTIY | TRBV19 | 11 | . | . | TRBJ1-3
ASSFWDSGEAF | TRBV7-2 | 11 | TRBD1 | . | TRBJ1-1
ASTLGGINYGYT | TRBV19 | 12 | . | . | TRBJ1-2
ASSLRQGQETQY | TRBV7-9 | 12 | . | . | TRBJ2-5
ASSYKLASTDTQY | TRBV5-4 | 13 | TRBD2 | . | TRBJ2-3
ASSLGPNYEQY | TRBV11-2 | 11 | . | once | TRBJ2-7
AISVERLAGSSYEQY | TRBV10-3 | 15 | TRBD2 | . | TRBJ2-7
ASSSGGDYT | TRBV19 | 9 | . | . | TRBJ1-2
ASSYGDLGPETQY | TRBV6-5 | 13 | . | . | TRBJ2-5
SVEIWSRYGYT | TRBV29-1 | 11 | . | . | TRBJ1-2
ASSDSGVSPLH | TRBV6-5 | 11 | . | . | TRBJ1-6
ASSPPTSGALQETQY | TRBV4-1 | 15 | TRBD2 | . | TRBJ2-5
ASRNGPRGYGYT | TRBV11-2 | 12 | . | . | TRBJ1-2
ASSLEGAGIDQPQH | TRBV7-8 | 14 | . | . | TRBJ1-5
ASSLRVLAGGPNTGELF | TRBV7-6 | 17 | TRBD2 | . | TRBJ2-2
ASSLERGNEQF | TRBV5-1 | 11 | . | . | TRBJ2-1
AISDSTGANVLT | TRBV10-3 | 12 | . | . | TRBJ2-6
ASSLTSTRETQY | TRBV5-1 | 12 | . | . | TRBJ2-5
ASSLQGCIAPLH | TRBV21-1 | 12 | . | . | TRBJ1-6
ASRVASGTFTDTQY | TRBV10-1 | 14 | TRBD2 | . | TRBJ2-3
ASTGEGEQY | TRBV28 | 9 | TRBD2 | . | TRBJ2-7
ATSLGTRRTDTQY | TRBV15 | 13 | . | . | TRBJ2-3
ASSTDRDGKKETQY | TRBV7-3 | 14 | . | . | TRBJ2-5
ASSVMGGIQY | TRBV9 | 10 | . | . | TRBJ2-4
ASSFSGAANTEAF | TRBV7-9 | 13 | . | . | TRBJ1-1
ASSPGGRTGELF | TRBV18 | 12 | . | . | TRBJ2-2
ATGDTGNQPQH | TRBV6-6 | 11 | . | few | TRBJ1-5
ASSLGRGREQY | TRBV5-1 | 11 | . | . | TRBJ2-5
ASSPLDPGWADTQY | TRBV18 | 14 | . | once | TRBJ2-3
ASGSDGDTGELF | TRBV12-5 | 12 | . | . | TRBJ2-2
ASSPHNEQF | TRBV2 | 9 | . | . | TRBJ2-1
AWSVQIYSQPQH | TRBV30 | 12 | . | once | TRBJ1-5
ASSLWWGRKGNSPLH | TRBV7-9 | 15 | . | . | TRBJ1-6
SVQQGGDTGELF | TRBV29-1 | 12 | . | . | TRBJ2-2
ASSATQGAHRAF | TRBV5-1 | 12 | TRBD1 | . | TRBJ1-1
AISDSLIPYEQY | TRBV10-3 | 12 | . | . | TRBJ2-7
SVLGQASGYT | TRBV29-1 | 10 | TRBD1 | . | TRBJ1-2
ASSRDRGSEQY | TRBV7-8 | 11 | TRBD1 | . | TRBJ2-7